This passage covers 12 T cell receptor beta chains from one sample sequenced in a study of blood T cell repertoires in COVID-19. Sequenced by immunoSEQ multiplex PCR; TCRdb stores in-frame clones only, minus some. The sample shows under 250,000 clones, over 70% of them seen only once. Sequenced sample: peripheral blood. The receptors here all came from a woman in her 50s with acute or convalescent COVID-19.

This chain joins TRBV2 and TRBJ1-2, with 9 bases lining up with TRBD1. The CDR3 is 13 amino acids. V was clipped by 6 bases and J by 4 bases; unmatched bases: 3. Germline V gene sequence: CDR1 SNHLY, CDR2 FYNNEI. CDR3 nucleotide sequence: TGTGCCAGCAGAGGACAGGGGACCTATGGCTACACCTTC. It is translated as CASRGQGTYGYTF.

The CDR3 DNA reads as TGTGCCAGTAGTCCGGGAGGACTAGCGCCCGGGGAGCTGTTTTTT. Amino acids: CASSPGGLAPGELFF. The chain carries TRBV19 and TRBJ2-2; TRBD2 matches 9 bases. The V segment lost 5 bases and the J segment 6 bases; nucleotides outside the gene matches: 7. The length of the CDR3 is 15 residues. CDR1 and CDR2 from the germline V gene are LNHDA and SQIVND (reference sequence).

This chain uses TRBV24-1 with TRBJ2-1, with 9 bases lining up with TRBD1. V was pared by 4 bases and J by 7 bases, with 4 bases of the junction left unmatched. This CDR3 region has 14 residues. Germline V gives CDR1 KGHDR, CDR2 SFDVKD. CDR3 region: CATSETGGRNEQFF. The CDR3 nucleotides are TGTGCCACCAGTGAAACAGGGGGCCGGAATGAGCAGTTCTTC.

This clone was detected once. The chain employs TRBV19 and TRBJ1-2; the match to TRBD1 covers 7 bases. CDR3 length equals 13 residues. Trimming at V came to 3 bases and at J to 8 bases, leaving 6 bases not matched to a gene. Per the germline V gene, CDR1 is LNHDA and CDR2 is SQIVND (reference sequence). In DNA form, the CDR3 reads TGTGCCAGTAGTATGACAGGGTATAGCGGCTACACCTTC. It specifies CASSMTGYSGYTF.

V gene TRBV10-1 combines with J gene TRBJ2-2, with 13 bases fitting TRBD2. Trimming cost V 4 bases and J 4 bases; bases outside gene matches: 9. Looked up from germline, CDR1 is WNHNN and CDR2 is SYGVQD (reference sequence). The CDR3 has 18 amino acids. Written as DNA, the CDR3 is TGCGCCAGCAGTGGGATAGGACTAGCGGGAGCGGGCACCGGGGAGCTGTTTTTT. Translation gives CASSGIGLAGAGTGELFF.

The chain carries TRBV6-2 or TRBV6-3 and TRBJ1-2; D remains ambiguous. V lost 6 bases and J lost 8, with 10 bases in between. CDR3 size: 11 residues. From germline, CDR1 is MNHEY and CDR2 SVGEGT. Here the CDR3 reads CASSGEVGYTF. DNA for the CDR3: TGTGCCAGCAGCGGGGAGGTAGGCTACACCTTC.

CDR3 DNA sequence: TGTGCCAGCAGCCAAGGGACTAGCTGGGGGAATGAGCAGTTCTTC. It is translated as CASSQGTSWGNEQFF. The rearrangement uses TRBV3-1 (or the pseudogene TRBV3-2) and TRBJ2-1; 8 bases are a match to TRBD2. With 1 base clipped from V and 7 bases from J, the junction kept 6 bases outside the gene matches. Germline CDR1 LGHDT, CDR2 YNNKEL (reference sequence). The CDR3 covers 15 residues.

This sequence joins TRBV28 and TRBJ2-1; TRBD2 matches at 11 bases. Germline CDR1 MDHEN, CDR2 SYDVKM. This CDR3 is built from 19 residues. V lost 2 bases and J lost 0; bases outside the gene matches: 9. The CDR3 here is CASSLPLAGGGGSYNEQFF. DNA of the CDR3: TGTGCCAGCAGTTTACCCCTAGCGGGAGGCGGGGGCTCCTACAATGAGCAGTTCTTC.

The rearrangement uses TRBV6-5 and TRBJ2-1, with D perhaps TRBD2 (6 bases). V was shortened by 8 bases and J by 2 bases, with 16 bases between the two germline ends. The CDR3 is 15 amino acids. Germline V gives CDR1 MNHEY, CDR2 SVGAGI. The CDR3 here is CASRRAGTTYNEQFF. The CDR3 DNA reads TGTGCCAGCCGCCGGGCGGGAACCACCTACAATGAGCAGTTCTTC.

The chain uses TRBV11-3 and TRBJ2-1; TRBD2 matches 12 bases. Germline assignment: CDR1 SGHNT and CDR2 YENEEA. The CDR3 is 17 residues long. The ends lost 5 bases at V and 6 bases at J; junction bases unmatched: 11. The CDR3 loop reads CASSKGLAGTLFNEQFF. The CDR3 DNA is TGTGCCAGCAGCAAGGGACTAGCGGGTACCCTTTTCAATGAGCAGTTCTTC.

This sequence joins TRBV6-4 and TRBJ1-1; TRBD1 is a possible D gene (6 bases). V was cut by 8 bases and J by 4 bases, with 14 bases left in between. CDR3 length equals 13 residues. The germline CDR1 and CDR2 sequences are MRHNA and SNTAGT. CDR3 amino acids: CASSHRVGTEAFF. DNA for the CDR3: TGTGCCAGCTCTCACAGGGTGGGCACTGAAGCTTTCTTT.

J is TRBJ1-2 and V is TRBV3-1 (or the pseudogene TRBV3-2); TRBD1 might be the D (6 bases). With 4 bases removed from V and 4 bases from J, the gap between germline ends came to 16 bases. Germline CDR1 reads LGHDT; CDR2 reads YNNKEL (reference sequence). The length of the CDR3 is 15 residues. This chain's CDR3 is CASSLRQAESYGYTF. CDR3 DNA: TGTGCCAGCAGCCTCCGACAGGCGGAGAGCTATGGCTACACCTTC.